What follows are 10 T cell receptor beta chains derived from one specimen sequenced in a study of T cell changes during pregnancy in multiple sclerosis (dated by TCRdb to the late 2010s). Library construction relied on the immunoSEQ multiplex PCR assay. Entries here come from immuneACCESS through TCRdb and include only in-frame sequences with V and J called. Some clones fail to appear in such tables; in the studies checked, an unresolved V gene covers under half of the shortfall, and the cause of the remainder is unknown. Within this sample are around 57,000 clones, with approximately 92% of them counted one time only. Of the sample, roughly 0.23% is held by the ten largest clones. This material consisted of CD4+ T cells from peripheral blood mononuclear cells, taken in the third trimester of pregnancy. These receptors all come from a female donor with multiple sclerosis, enrolled in a pregnancy study.

The chain combines TRBV19 with TRBJ2-5; 7 bases align to TRBD2. This CDR3 contains 13 residues. The V gene's germline CDR1 is LNHDA and CDR2 SQIVND (reference sequence). V gave up 3 bases and J gave up 7 bases; unmatched junction bases: 5. The CDR3 spells CASSITGLGTQYF. Written as DNA, the CDR3 is TGTGCCAGTAGTATCACCGGACTAGGGACCCAGTACTTC.

The J gene is TRBJ2-3, the V gene TRBV6-5, with D possibly matching TRBD1 (5 bases). This CDR3 has 14 residues. Trimming left V 5 bases short and J 0 bases short, with 9 bases between. Per germline, CDR1 MNHEY and CDR2 SVGAGI. CDR3 nucleotides: TGTGCCAGCAGTGACAGATGGAGCACAGATACGCAGTATTTT. Translating it yields CASSDRWSTDTQYF.

Concerning this clone: An end of the junction differs from the germline gene, which may be a read error. The genes are TRBV6-1 and TRBJ2-5; TRBD1 aligns across 7 bases. In germline, CDR1 is MNHNS, CDR2 SASEGT. The CDR3 totals 11 residues. The CDR3 is CASSLRDSPHF. The CDR3, as DNA: TGTGCCAGCAGTCTACGGGACAGCCCTCACTTC.

The chain is built from TRBV18 and TRBJ1-5, with 7 bases matching TRBD1. Germline V CDR1 and CDR2: KGHSH, LQKENI. The CDR3 consists of 14 residues. V was pared by 2 bases and J by 4 bases, with 2 bases of the junction left unmatched. The CDR3 region is CASSPSGQNQPQHF. DNA of the CDR3: TGTGCCAGCTCACCATCGGGACAGAATCAGCCCCAGCATTTT.

J is TRBJ2-1 and V is TRBV5-4, with 8 bases fitting TRBD2. With V trimmed by 4 bases and J by 8 bases, 11 bases remained unmatched. This CDR3 is 15 amino acids long. Germline CDR1 reads SGHNT; CDR2 reads YYREEE (reference sequence). The CDR3 sequence is CASSPPGLVGDEQFF. CDR3 nucleotide sequence: TGTGCCAGCAGCCCACCGGGACTAGTCGGGGATGAGCAGTTCTTC. The whole variable domain, remainder taken from reference TRBV5-4 and TRBJ2-1, is ETGVTQSPTHLIKTRGQQVTLRCSSQSGHNTVSWYQQALGQGPQFIFQYYREEENGRGNFPPRFSGLQFPNYSSELNVNALELDDSALYLCASSPPGLVGDEQFFGPGTRLTVL.

The chain joins TRBV7-9 to TRBJ2-3, with D possibly TRBD1 on 6 matching bases. Trimming removed 8 bases from V and 9 bases from J, with 21 bases in between. The CDR3 spans 14 residues. Germline values: CDR1 SEHNR, CDR2 FQNEAQ (reference sequence). As DNA, the CDR3 is TGTGCCAGCCTGTCGACAGGCCTATTAGGGACGCAGTATTTT. Translated: CASLSTGLLGTQYF.

The CDR3 spells CASSPRTSGEYEQYF. CDR3 sequence (DNA): TGTGCCAGCAGCCCCCGGACTAGCGGAGAATACGAGCAGTACTTC. The chain combines TRBV7-8 with TRBJ2-7; TRBD2 aligns across 10 bases. Per the germline V gene, CDR1 is SGHVS and CDR2 is FQNEAQ. J was trimmed by 4 bases and V by 5 bases; bases with no gene match: 8. This CDR3 is 15 amino acids long.

This chain links TRBV6-1 with TRBJ1-1; 9 bases fit TRBD1. CDR1 and CDR2 (germline): MNHNS, SASEGT. This CDR3 is built from 13 residues. The V segment lost 10 bases and the J segment 1 base; nucleotides outside the gene matches: 4. CDR3 sequence reads: CAIGQGWNTEAFF. The CDR3 nucleotides read TGTGCCATCGGACAGGGGTGGAACACTGAAGCTTTCTTT.

The chain joins TRBV7-3 to TRBJ2-3; 9 nucleotides align to TRBD2. This CDR3 comprises 15 residues. Germline V lookup: CDR1 SGHTA, CDR2 FQGTGA. Trimming at V came to 4 bases and at J to 3 bases, leaving 5 bases not matched to a gene. This chain's CDR3 is CASSYSGSRTDTQYF. In DNA form, the CDR3 reads TGTGCCAGCAGCTATAGCGGGAGTAGGACAGATACGCAGTATTTT.

The rearrangement links TRBV5-1 to TRBJ2-7, with 7 positions matching TRBD1. V shed 4 bases, J shed 3 bases, and the junction held 4 bases outside the gene matches. Germline V gene sequence: CDR1 SGHRS, CDR2 YFSETQ. This CDR3 is built from 13 residues. For the CDR3, the DNA is TGCGCCAGCAGCCGACAGGGAGACTACGAGCAGTACTTC. Translation gives CASSRQGDYEQYF.